This T cell receptor (beta chain) is drawn from a study of CD8+ T cells in alopecia areata (dated by TCRdb to 2017 to 2018). With respect to the entire study: The treated patients took part in an open-label pilot trial in which moderate-to-severe alopecia areata was treated with oral tofacitinib at 5 to 10 mg twice daily. Tofacitinib was administered for 6 to 18 months, and 6 months of follow-up off drug were then conducted to assess delayed response and recurrence. To study T cell clonal expansion in alopecia areata, the researchers applied high-throughput TCRbeta sequencing to both the C3H/HeJ mouse model and human patients. In humans, TCRbeta sequencing was performed on scalp tissue and on sorted CD4+ and CD8+ peripheral blood T cells from healthy controls and from patients with patchy or totalis/universalis alopecia areata. Patients on tofacitinib were biopsied at baseline and after 4 and 24 weeks of treatment, and several of the patients also had a later scalp biopsy. Scalp clonality was compared across normal scalp (n=4), patchy alopecia areata scalp (n=8), and alopecia totalis/universalis scalp (n=8). The RNA source kit depended on sample type: the PAXgene miRNA kit for fixed scalp, the miRNeasy kit for PBMCs, and the RNeasy kit for mouse skin. immunoSEQ multiplex PCR using 35 Vbeta forward primers and 13 Jbeta reverse primers was used to amplify TCRbeta CDR3 regions. General study outcomes and caveats: Compared with normal scalp, lesional scalp had higher clonality and more expanded CD8+ clones, particularly in alopecia totalis/universalis, a pattern that suggests antigenic drive. Scalp TCR repertoire analysis is complicated because resident alphabeta T cells in normal human skin are also sequenced, whereas mouse skin is dominated by gammadelta T cells. Shared TCR sequences between patients were less evident than in mice, which may be partly attributable to HLA diversity in the patient population.

The time point label, as the study defines it: baseline before oral tofacitinib. Peripheral blood and lesional scalp punch biopsies were obtained from patients with alopecia areata. After PBMCs were isolated by density centrifugation and stained for CD3, CD4 and CD8, a FACSAria was used to sort CD4+ and CD8+ T cells. Library construction relied on the immunoSEQ multiplex PCR assay. RNA was extracted from all samples and reverse transcribed into cDNA, which served as template for TCR sequencing. SuperScript III was used for first-strand cDNA synthesis, primed with a 2:1 mix of oligo-dT and random hexamers. A synthetic immune receptor repertoire was used to assess amplification bias, and residual bias was removed computationally. Concerning the study's data processing: After raw reads were preprocessed to remove errors, the CDR3 was defined following IMGT conventions as running from the conserved cysteine to phenylalanine. Clonality was calculated as 1 minus Shannon entropy normalized by log2 of the number of productive unique TCRs. Whether scalp clones were CD4 or CD8 was inferred by matching scalp TCRbeta sequences against CD4 and CD8 repertoires sorted from blood. Drawn from immuneACCESS, this table holds only the in-frame rearrangements with V and J called that TCRdb kept. Clones are partly lost; checked studies trace under half to an unresolved V gene and leave the rest unexplained. That table supplies the V and J calls and clone size; D and trimming were determined from the DNA. Across this sample there are more than 150,000 clones, with approximately 59% seen only once. The ten largest clones add up to 14% to 15% of the sample.

On this clone itself: There is no known antigen for this receptor. Base-call qualities are not available, and no considerably larger clone is one nucleotide away.

V is cut by 10 bases and J by 2 bases, and the space between the germline ends is 12 bases. For CDR1 and CDR2, the germline V gene lists MNHEY and SVGAGI. From the cysteine up to the phenylalanine, the CDR3 has a length of 12 residues. Only the CDR3 part of the read is kept: 36 bases, read in frame from the first base. The sequence is built from TRBV6-5 and TRBJ2-7; TRBD2 is a weak D gene call, 6 bases matching. Sequences were derived from CD4+ T cells sorted from blood, sampled at week 0. The TCR was taken from a human donor with alopecia areata. The nucleotide sequence reads TGTGCCACGGGGGTGGGGACCTACGAGCAGTACTTC. Translation gives CATGVGTYEQYF.